The rows below give T cell receptor beta chains drawn from one sample of a study of T cell clones after liver transplantation. The data were produced by immunoSEQ multiplex PCR, yet TCRdb's version contains in-frame clones alone and is incomplete. The sample lists tens of thousands of clones, less than 75% occurring once. The specimen was CD4+ T cells from blood, collected at the 22-month timepoint. These receptors were taken from a human patient who received a liver transplant. These T cells may partly come from the graft donor. The CDR3 runs from the conserved cysteine through the conserved F or W. D genes are given only for firm matches. Clone size is not always given. Where it is, it says once, few, many or a class for expanded clones.

V gene,D gene,clone size,J gene,CDR3 protein,CDR3 DNA
TRBV11-2,.,.,TRBJ2-3,CASSLGGSVDTQYF,TGTGCCAGCAGCTTAGGAGGTAGCGTAGATACGCAGTATTTT
TRBV30,.,.,TRBJ1-1,CAAGWGSRATEAFF,TGTGCCGCTGGTTGGGGGAGCAGGGCCACTGAAGCTTTCTTT
TRBV28,.,.,TRBJ1-2,CASKAFVQAGYTF,TGTGCCAGCAAAGCGTTCGTACAAGCTGGCTACACCTTC
TRBV5-4,TRBD1,.,TRBJ2-7,CASSQGQGQHEQYF,TGTGCCAGCAGCCAAGGACAGGGCCAGCACGAGCAGTACTTC
TRBV6-5,.,.,TRBJ2-7,CASSYNLDSYEQYF,TGTGCCAGCAGTTACAATCTGGATTCCTACGAGCAGTACTTC
TRBV6-6,TRBD1,.,TRBJ1-4,CASSYSDRGNEKLFF,TGTGCCAGCAGTTACTCGGACAGGGGAAATGAAAAACTGTTTTTT
TRBV5-1,.,.,TRBJ2-3,CASSYGENTQYF,TGCGCCAGCAGCTACGGGGAAAATACGCAGTATTTT
TRBV28,.,.,TRBJ1-6,CASSAGVRSPLHF,TGTGCCAGCAGTGCAGGGGTGAGATCACCCCTCCACTTT
TRBV6-5,.,few,TRBJ1-4,CASSLTTGVNEKLFF,TGTGCCAGCAGTCTTACCACGGGGGTTAATGAAAAACTGTTTTTT
TRBV9,TRBD2,.,TRBJ2-5,CASSVGALSGGEETQYF,TGTGCCAGCAGCGTAGGCGCGCTTAGCGGGGGGGAGGAGACCCAGTACTTC
TRBV6-6,.,once,TRBJ2-1,CASSSRGYNEQFF,TGTGCCAGCAGCTCCCGGGGTTACAATGAGCAGTTCTTC
TRBV28,.,few,TRBJ1-1,CASSLSGNMNTEAFF,TGTGCCAGCAGTTTATCAGGAAACATGAACACTGAAGCTTTCTTT
TRBV27,.,few,TRBJ1-1,CASSFVGLGFGTEAFF,TGTGCCAGCAGTTTCGTCGGGTTGGGGTTTGGAACTGAAGCTTTCTTT
TRBV14,.,.,TRBJ2-2,CASSLRLHAGELFF,TGTGCCAGCAGCCTCCGACTCCATGCCGGGGAGCTGTTTTTT
TRBV5-5,TRBD2,.,TRBJ2-7,CASSLRGSGVSYEQYF,TGTGCCAGCAGCTTGAGGGGTAGCGGGGTCTCCTACGAGCAGTACTTC
TRBV28,TRBD2,once,TRBJ2-3,CASTSPSGGAADTQYF,TGTGCCAGCACCTCACCGAGCGGGGGGGCCGCAGATACGCAGTATTTT
TRBV18,TRBD1,.,TRBJ2-7,CASSPRQGAGEQYF,TGTGCCAGCTCACCGCGGCAGGGGGCGGGCGAGCAGTACTTC
TRBV5-8,.,.,TRBJ2-3,CASRPGRDTQYF,TGTGCCAGCAGACCAGGGCGAGATACGCAGTATTTT
TRBV18,.,.,TRBJ2-3,CASSPGWATDTQYF,TGTGCCAGCTCACCAGGGTGGGCCACAGATACGCAGTATTTT
TRBV19,.,.,TRBJ2-7,CASSALAGSSYEQYF,TGTGCCAGTAGTGCGCTGGCAGGGTCCTCCTACGAGCAGTACTTC
TRBV2,.,.,TRBJ2-5,CASSPQYQETQYF,TGTGCCAGCTCCCCACAGTACCAAGAGACCCAGTACTTC
TRBV11-2,.,.,TRBJ1-2,CASSLDGKGNTF,TGTGCCAGCAGCTTAGATGGAAAAGGAAACACCTTC
TRBV9,TRBD1,.,TRBJ2-4,CASSPRSGGPAKNIQYF,TGTGCCAGCAGCCCCCGTTCAGGGGGACCCGCCAAAAACATTCAGTACTTC
TRBV19,.,.,TRBJ1-6,CASSLLRDNSPLHF,TGTGCCAGTAGTCTGTTACGGGATAATTCACCCCTCCACTTT
TRBV7-9,TRBD1,few,TRBJ2-4,CASSPRGTGMNSGNIQYF,TGTGCCAGCAGCCCCCGAGGGACAGGGATGAATTCGGGAAACATTCAGTACTTC
TRBV19,.,.,TRBJ2-6,CASRWSGANVLTF,TGTGCCAGTCGGTGGTCTGGGGCCAACGTCCTGACTTTC
TRBV28,.,.,TRBJ2-7,CASSQGSYEQYF,TGTGCCAGTTCACAGGGTTCCTACGAGCAGTACTTC
TRBV7-2,.,.,TRBJ2-1,CASSTHDNEQFF,TGTGCCAGCAGCACACACGACAATGAGCAGTTCTTC
TRBV11-2,.,.,TRBJ2-7,CASSLDLLGLTPYEQYF,TGTGCCAGCAGCTTAGATCTACTGGGCCTTACTCCCTACGAGCAGTACTTC
TRBV11-1,TRBD1,.,TRBJ2-3,CASSPRTGSDTQYF,TGTGCCAGCAGCCCTAGGACAGGTTCAGATACGCAGTATTTT
TRBV7-9,.,few,TRBJ2-7,CASSGRGPANEQYF,TGTGCCAGCAGCGGCCGGGGACCCGCCAACGAGCAGTACTTC
TRBV6-1,.,few,TRBJ1-1,CASSERAGDTEAFF,TGTGCCAGCAGTGAAAGGGCAGGGGACACTGAAGCTTTCTTT
TRBV7-8,.,few,TRBJ1-6,CASSPSAVNSPLHF,TGTGCCAGCAGTCCCTCCGCCGTTAATTCACCCCTCCACTTT
TRBV4-1,.,.,TRBJ2-7,CASSQGGYKQYF,TGCGCCAGCAGCCAAGGGGGCTACAAGCAGTACTTC
TRBV9,.,.,TRBJ2-5,CASSETGLETQYF,TGTGCCAGCAGTGAGACGGGACTAGAGACCCAGTACTTC
TRBV7-8,TRBD1,.,TRBJ1-1,CASSQRQGRAEAFF,TGTGCCAGCAGCCAGCGACAGGGGAGGGCTGAAGCTTTCTTT
TRBV7-3,.,.,TRBJ1-1,CASSLLGVSEAFF,TGTGCCAGCAGCTTACTGGGGGTCAGTGAAGCTTTCTTT
TRBV19,.,few,TRBJ2-7,CASSQGMYEQYF,TGTGCCAGTAGCCAGGGGATGTACGAGCAGTACTTC
TRBV7-9,TRBD1,.,TRBJ1-1,CAPTRQGNTEAFF,TGCGCACCGACGCGACAGGGGAACACTGAAGCTTTCTTT
TRBV5-1,.,.,TRBJ2-6,CASSLISGYSGANVLTF,TGCGCCAGCAGCTTGATCAGCGGCTACTCTGGGGCCAACGTCCTGACTTTC
TRBV7-2,.,.,TRBJ2-5,CASSLVAQTQYF,TGTGCCAGCAGCTTAGTGGCACAGACCCAGTACTTC
TRBV5-1,TRBD1,once,TRBJ1-4,CASSDQGVANEKLFF,TGCGCCAGCAGTGATCAGGGGGTGGCTAATGAAAAACTGTTTTTT
TRBV5-4,.,.,TRBJ1-3,CASSPDRIFSGNTIYF,TGTGCCAGCAGCCCAGACAGGATCTTTTCTGGAAACACCATATATTTT
TRBV2,.,.,TRBJ1-5,CASRSDGGNQPQHF,TGTGCCAGCAGATCGGACGGGGGAAATCAGCCCCAGCATTTT
TRBV10-3,.,.,TRBJ1-1,CAISESKRQQSGAFF,TGTGCCATCAGTGAGTCGAAGCGACAGCAGAGCGGAGCTTTCTTT
TRBV6-5,.,.,TRBJ1-1,CASSYDVGFMNTEAFF,TGTGCCAGCAGTTACGACGTAGGGTTTATGAACACTGAAGCTTTCTTT
TRBV7-9,TRBD1,.,TRBJ1-1,CASSDRGVLNTEAFF,TGTGCCAGCAGCGACAGGGGCGTTTTGAACACTGAAGCTTTCTTT
TRBV6-5,TRBD1,once,TRBJ1-2,CASTLSGTARDGYTF,TGTGCCAGCACTCTATCCGGGACAGCGCGGGATGGCTACACCTTC
TRBV2,.,.,TRBJ1-4,CASSGGPATNEKLFF,TGTGCCAGCAGTGGGGGGCCAGCAACTAATGAAAAACTGTTTTTT
TRBV5-1,TRBD1,.,TRBJ1-4,CASSLAGGEKLFF,TGCGCCAGCAGCTTGGCAGGGGGCGAAAAACTGTTTTTT
TRBV19,.,.,TRBJ1-1,CASSPQGSTEAFF,TGTGCCAGTAGTCCGCAGGGGAGCACTGAAGCTTTCTTT
TRBV6-1,.,.,TRBJ2-5,CASREQGSETQYF,TGTGCCAGCAGAGAACAGGGTTCAGAGACCCAGTACTTC
TRBV5-1,TRBD1,.,TRBJ1-2,CASSLGRGSSYTF,TGCGCCAGCAGCTTGGGCAGGGGGTCGAGCTACACCTTC
TRBV4-1,.,.,TRBJ1-3,CASSSGNTIYF,TGCGCCAGCAGCTCAGGAAACACCATATATTTT
TRBV2,.,.,TRBJ2-3,CASAGPGTSTDTQYF,TGTGCCTCAGCCGGCCCGGGGACTAGCACAGATACGCAGTATTTT
TRBV5-1,TRBD1,.,TRBJ1-6,CASSLDRGHNSPLHF,TGCGCCAGCAGCTTGGACAGGGGGCATAATTCACCCCTCCACTTT